The clone carrying this TCR beta chain appeared many times. The record originates from a study of glioma-infiltrating T cells. Study summary: Presurgical dexamethasone in glioma patients lasted six or fewer days.

Amplification of TCR alpha and beta CDR3 regions from RNA used iRepertoire nested multiplex PCR. TCRdb recomputed calls from the multiplex PCR reads with MiXCR, one row per CDR3 protein. Of more than 350,000 distinct CDR3 sequences listed, less than 50% are singletons. The sequencing input was glioma tissue, nonneoplastic brain tissue, or PBMCs (not recorded which). The sequence derives from a human donor with low-grade glioma or glioblastoma, undergoing nonglioma brain surgery, or in good health (not recorded which).

The CDR3: CASSNGGTWELFF. CDR3 in DNA: TGTGCCAGCAGCAACGGGGGGACCTGGGAGCTGTTTTTT. The chain employs TRBV6-1 and TRBJ2-2, with 7 bases identical to TRBD2. The CDR3 covers 13 residues. The V gene's germline CDR1 is MNHNS and CDR2 SASEGT. The trim removed 6 bases at V and 9 bases at J, leaving 7 bases unmatched.